The entry below gives a single TCR beta chain sequence along with its context. What it recognizes is unknown. This specimen belongs to a study of T cells after yellow fever vaccination. Background on the study: SMART-Seq v4 Ultra Low Input handled preparation of low-cell-number fractions. General observations from the study: Repertoires obtained by FACS sorting could include abundant clonotypes that entered as contaminants from the bulk population. Shared CD4/CD8 clonotypes were a small share, likely from convergent recombination.

Universal primer sites and UMIs were introduced during 5'RACE template-switching synthesis of TCR cDNA. Each CDR3 protein is one row after TCRdb ran MiXCR on the 5' RACE reads. Here the sample spans around 600,000 distinct CDR3 sequences, around an eighth being singletons. The CDR3 totals 15 residues. V gave up 3 bases and J gave up 4 bases; unmatched junction bases: 2. Germline CDR1 is LNHNV and CDR2 is YYDKDF (reference sequence). The clonotype was recovered from a man aged 25-40 years who received the YFV17D yellow fever vaccine. The V and J genes are TRBV15 and TRBJ1-3; TRBD1 agrees at 11 bases. The material was PBMCs, obtained on the day of the yellow fever booster vaccination. For the CDR3, the DNA is TGTGCCACCAGCAGGGGACAGGGGGTAGGAAACACCATATATTTT. It codes for CATSRGQGVGNTIYF.